This T cell receptor beta chain is from a study of blood T cell repertoires in COVID-19. Study-level information: The origin of the acute and convalescent COVID-19 samples was the United States, Italy and Spain.

Original processing methods: Nucleated cell number was recorded as an estimate derived from reference gene primer amplification. Profiling relied on immunoSEQ multiplex PCR, and the TCRdb table lists in-frame clones only, not all of them. D and trimming were read from the DNA, whereas the V and J calls and clone size are those reported in that table. This sample carries hundreds of thousands of clones, roughly 83% of them seen once, and the ten largest clones take less than 7.5%. The junction had 11 bases not matched to a gene; V was cut back by 4 bases and J by 8 bases. From germline, CDR1 is MDHEN and CDR2 SYDVKM. This CDR3 spans 15 amino acids.

What was sequenced was peripheral blood. The chain is built from TRBV28 and TRBJ1-1; 9 bases agree with TRBD1. This TCR came from a woman aged 45 to 65 with acute or convalescent COVID-19. The CDR3 DNA sequence: TGTGCCAGCAGTTACACAGGGGGCAGGTTCTCCGAAGCTTTCTTT. It translates to CASSYTGGRFSEAFF.